Each of the 14 T cell receptor beta chains below was sequenced from the same sample in a study of T cell responses to AZD1222 COVID-19 vaccine. Here immunoSEQ multiplex PCR was the method, and the copy in TCRdb shows in-frame clones only, minus some. The table lists approximately 91,000 clones, approximately 90% of them singletons. The sequenced sample was peripheral blood, obtained on day 0 of AZD1222 vaccination. The receptors shown here come from an adult in good health.

CDR3 sequence reads: CASTQGRLNTEAFF. The CDR3 DNA follows: TGTGCCAGTACACAGGGGCGCCTGAACACTGAAGCTTTCTTT. The chain joins TRBV19 to TRBJ1-1; 7 nucleotides line up with TRBD1. Germline CDR1 LNHDA, CDR2 SQIVND (reference sequence). V lost 7 bases, J lost 0 bases, and 5 bases stayed unmatched. CDR3 size: 14 residues.

The chain employs TRBV2 and TRBJ1-6; D is perhaps TRBD1 (6 bases). This CDR3 region has 16 residues. Germline V gene lookup returns CDR1 SNHLY and CDR2 FYNNEI. Deletions cut 2 bases from V and 7 bases from J, with 15 bases between. CDR3 DNA: TGTGCCAGCAGTGAAAGGGCCTGGGGGCACAATTCACCCCTCCACTTT. Amino acid sequence: CASSERAWGHNSPLHF. Looking up the rest from reference TRBV2 and TRBJ1-6 gives the full variable domain: EPEVTQTPSHQVTQMGQEVILRCVPISNHLYFYWYRQILGQKVEFLVSFYNNEISEKSEIFDDQFSVERPDGSNFTLKIRSTKLEDSAMYFCASSERAWGHNSPLHFGNGTRLTVT.

The J gene is TRBJ1-2, the V gene TRBV10-3; TRBD1 matches 11 bases. This CDR3 region has 14 residues. Germline V gene lookup returns CDR1 ENHRY and CDR2 SYGVKD. J gave up 4 bases and V 8 bases, and 6 bases lay outside the gene matches. CDR3 DNA: TGTGCCATCTCGGACAGGGGGCAGGGCTATGGCTACACCTTC. This translates into CAISDRGQGYGYTF.

The genes are TRBV2 and TRBJ1-2; possible D gene TRBD1, 5 bases. CDR1 is SNHLY and CDR2 is FYNNEI in the germline V gene. The length of the CDR3 is 15 residues. Trimming removed 6 bases at V and 3 bases at J, with 17 bases between. The CDR3 DNA reads TGTGCCAGCAGGTCCGATAGAGCAGGGTACTATGGCTACACCTTC. Encoded protein: CASRSDRAGYYGYTF.

The chain combines TRBV2 with TRBJ2-2; 7 nucleotides match TRBD1. The CDR3 is 15 residues long. J gave up 3 bases and V 5 bases, and 6 bases lay outside the gene matches. Germline CDR1 SNHLY, CDR2 FYNNEI. The CDR3 loop reads CASSYRGTDTGELFF. In DNA, the CDR3 is TGTGCCAGCAGTTACAGGGGTACGGACACCGGGGAGCTGTTTTTT.

Note on this clone: The sample holds other DNA sequences that translate to the same CDR3. The V gene is TRBV7-3, the J gene TRBJ2-5; possible D gene TRBD1, 5 bases. The V gene lost 5 bases and the J gene lost 1 base, with 8 bases spanning the gap. This CDR3 has 13 residues. CDR1 is SGHTA, CDR2 FQGTGA, per germline. The CDR3 loop is CASSRQGQETQYF. In nucleotides, the CDR3 is TGTGCCAGCAGCCGCCAGGGCCAAGAGACCCAGTACTTC.

The chain has TRBV16 and TRBJ2-7; TRBD2 matches 8 bases. J gave up 4 bases and V 0 bases, and 8 bases lay outside the gene matches. Looked up from germline, CDR1 is KGHSY and CDR2 is FQNENV. The CDR3 has 16 residues. CDR3 amino acids: CASSQSVAGGRYEQYF. CDR3 DNA: TGTGCCAGCAGCCAATCGGTGGCGGGGGGACGTTACGAGCAGTACTTC.

V and J are TRBV18 and TRBJ2-1, with D possibly called TRBD1 or TRBD2 (7 bases each). The CDR3 contains 16 residues. V dropped 6 bases and J dropped 2 bases, with 17 bases sitting between them. Germline CDR1 KGHSH, CDR2 LQKENI. In DNA, the CDR3 is TGTGCCAGCTCCCTTAGACAGGGACTAACCTACAATGAGCAGTTCTTC. The encoded protein is CASSLRQGLTYNEQFF.

The chain uses TRBV7-3 and TRBJ2-2; D is unclear. Germline V gene data show CDR1 as SGHTA and CDR2 as FQGTGA. The CDR3 extends over 14 amino acids. Trimming took 5 bases from V and 0 from J, leaving 7 bases between them. The CDR3 sequence is CASSGLTNTGELFF. The CDR3 bases are TGTGCCAGCAGCGGCCTAACGAACACCGGGGAGCTGTTTTTT.

The chain joins TRBV10-2 to TRBJ1-2; unclear D gene. In germline, CDR1 is WSHSY, CDR2 SAAADI. This CDR3 spans 12 amino acids. V lost 4 bases and J 8 bases, leaving 11 bases between the germline ends. CDR3: CASSGRELGYTF. The CDR3 region has the DNA TGCGCCAGCAGTGGACGGGAGTTAGGCTACACCTTC.

The CDR3 nucleotides are TGTGCCTGGAGTGTACTAGGGAGTAATTCACCCCTCCACTTT. Translated: CAWSVLGSNSPLHF. The rearrangement links TRBV30 to TRBJ1-6; D gene uncertain. Trimming pared 0 bases from V and 6 bases from J, leaving 9 bases between. Germline loops: CDR1 GTSNPN, CDR2 SVGIG (reference sequence). This CDR3 is built from 14 residues.

This clone appeared a few times. This chain uses TRBV29-1 with TRBJ2-7; 9 bases align to TRBD1. Germline CDR1 reads SQVTM; CDR2 reads ANQGSEA. CDR3 length equals 13 residues. The J segment lost 7 bases and the V segment lost 7 bases, leaving 11 bases of the junction unmatched. CDR3 nucleotides: TGCAGCGCAAAGGGACAGGGTATCGGGGAGCAGTACTTC. Its protein product is CSAKGQGIGEQYF.

The V and J genes are TRBV7-2 and TRBJ2-1; TRBD1 matches 9 bases. In germline, CDR1 is SGHTA, CDR2 FQGNSA. CDR3 length: 14 residues. The V and J ends lost 5 bases and 11 bases, in that order; junction bases with no gene match: 10. The CDR3 DNA follows: TGTGCCAGCAGCACGCCGGGACAGGGAATGAAGCAGTTCTTC. It specifies CASSTPGQGMKQFF.

The V and J genes are TRBV29-1 and TRBJ2-7; 10 nucleotides agree with TRBD1. This CDR3 comprises 12 residues. Germline loops: CDR1 SQVTM, CDR2 ANQGSEA. With 7 bases clipped from V and 4 bases from J, the junction kept 4 bases outside the gene matches. For the CDR3, the DNA is TGCAGCGCCGGGACAGGGGCTTACGAGCAGTACTTC. The encoded protein is CSAGTGAYEQYF.